This TCR beta chain was identified in a study of cytomegalovirus exposure and HLA in healthy donors. Primers for the PCR totalled 60 Vbeta and 13 Jbeta. Sequenced by immunoSEQ multiplex PCR; TCRdb stores in-frame clones only, minus some. In the table there are about 120,000 clones, around 79% of which are singletons. Study-level results: A list of 164 TCR beta chains associated with cytomegalovirus was given. Earlier findings revealed that most TCR beta V segments proved productive either about 90% or about 30% of the time. When analyzed later, a missense DCLRE1C variant was found to be linked to TCR beta V- and J-gene trimming. DRB1 had the most TCR associations and HLA-C the fewest, a later analysis found, with rates varying by HLA locus.

The CDR3 spans 14 residues. The V end was cut by 7 bases, the J end by 1 base, with 12 bases between. Germline CDR1 MNHNS, CDR2 SASEGT. This clone was counted between two and nine times. Its antigen remains unidentified. Material for sequencing was PBMCs. The origin of this receptor is a woman aged 40 to 50 in good health and CMV-seronegative. The chain combines TRBV6-1 with TRBJ2-3; no firm D call. CDR3 protein: CASKSVSGTDTQYF. The CDR3 DNA follows: TGTGCCAGCAAATCAGTTTCCGGCACAGATACGCAGTATTTT.